The T cell receptor (beta chain) under discussion was sequenced for a study of blood T cell repertoires in COVID-19. Looking at the study overall: Whether acute or convalescent, the COVID-19 samples came from the United States, Italy and Spain. T cells, B-cell-depleted T cells, or PBMCs provided the cDNA or gDNA that served as material.

TCRdb's table, derived via immunoSEQ multiplex PCR, lists solely in-frame clones and lacks some. The table shows roughly 150,000 clones, with almost 80% occurring only once. The CDR3 sequence is 12 residues long. Per the germline V gene, CDR1 is SQVTM and CDR2 is ANQGSEA. Trimming left V 7 bases short and J 1 base short, with 10 bases between. This clonotype originated in a man in his sixties who had recovered from COVID-19. This rearrangement joins TRBV29-1 to TRBJ2-5; D is undetermined. Sequenced: peripheral blood. CDR3 DNA: TGCAGCGCCGTCCGGTCCCAAGAGACCCAGTACTTC. Amino acid sequence: CSAVRSQETQYF.